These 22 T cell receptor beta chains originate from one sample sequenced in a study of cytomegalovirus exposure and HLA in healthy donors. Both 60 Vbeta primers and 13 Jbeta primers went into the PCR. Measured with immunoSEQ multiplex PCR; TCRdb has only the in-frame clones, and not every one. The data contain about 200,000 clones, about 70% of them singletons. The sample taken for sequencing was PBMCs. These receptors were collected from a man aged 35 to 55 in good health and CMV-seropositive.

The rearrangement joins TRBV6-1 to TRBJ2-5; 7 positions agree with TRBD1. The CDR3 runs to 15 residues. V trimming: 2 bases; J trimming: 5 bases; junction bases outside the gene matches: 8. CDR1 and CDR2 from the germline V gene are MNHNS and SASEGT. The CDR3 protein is CASSEYRGRWETQYF. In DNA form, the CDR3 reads TGTGCCAGCAGTGAATATAGGGGGCGGTGGGAGACCCAGTACTTC.

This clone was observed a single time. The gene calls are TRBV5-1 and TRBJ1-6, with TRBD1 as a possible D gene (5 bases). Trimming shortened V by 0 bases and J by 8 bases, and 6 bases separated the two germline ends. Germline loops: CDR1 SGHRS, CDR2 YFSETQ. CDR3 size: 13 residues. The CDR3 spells CASSLARDSPLHF. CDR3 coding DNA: TGCGCCAGCAGCTTGGCCAGGGATTCACCCCTCCACTTT. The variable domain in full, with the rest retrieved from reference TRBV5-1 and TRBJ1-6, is KAGVTQTPRYLIKTRGQQVTLSCSPISGHRSVSWYQQTPGQGLQFLFEYFSETQRNKGNFPGRFSGRQFSNSRSEMNVSTLELGDSALYLCASSLARDSPLHFGNGTRLTVT.

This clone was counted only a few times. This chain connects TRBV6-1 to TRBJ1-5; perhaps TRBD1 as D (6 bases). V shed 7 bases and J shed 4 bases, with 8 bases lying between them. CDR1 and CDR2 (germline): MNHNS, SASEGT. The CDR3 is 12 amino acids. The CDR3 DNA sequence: TGTGCCAGCAAAAGGGGGAATCAGCCCCAGCATTTT. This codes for CASKRGNQPQHF.

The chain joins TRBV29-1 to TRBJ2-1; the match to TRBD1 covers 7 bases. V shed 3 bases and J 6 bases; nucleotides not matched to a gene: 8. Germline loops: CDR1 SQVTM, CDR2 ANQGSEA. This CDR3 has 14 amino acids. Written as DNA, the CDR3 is TGCAGCGTTGAGACAGGGTTATTGGTCAATGAGCAGTTCTTC. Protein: CSVETGLLVNEQFF.

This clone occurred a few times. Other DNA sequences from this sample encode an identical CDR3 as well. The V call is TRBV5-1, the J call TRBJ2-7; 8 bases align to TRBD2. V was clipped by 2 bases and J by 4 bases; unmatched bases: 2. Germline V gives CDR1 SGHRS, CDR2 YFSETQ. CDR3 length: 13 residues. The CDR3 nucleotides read TGCGCCAGCAGCTTCGGGGGGGCTTACGAGCAGTACTTC. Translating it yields CASSFGGAYEQYF.

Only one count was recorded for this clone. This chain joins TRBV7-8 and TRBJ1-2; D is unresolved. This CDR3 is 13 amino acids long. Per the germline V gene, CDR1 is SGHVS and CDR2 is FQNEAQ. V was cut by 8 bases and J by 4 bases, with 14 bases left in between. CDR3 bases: TGTGCCAGCGGAACGGGGTCCCTCTATGGCTACACCTTC. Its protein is CASGTGSLYGYTF.

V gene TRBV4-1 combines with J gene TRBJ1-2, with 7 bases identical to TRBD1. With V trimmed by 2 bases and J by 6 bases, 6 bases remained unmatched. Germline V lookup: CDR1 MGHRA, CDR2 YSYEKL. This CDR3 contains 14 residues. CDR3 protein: CASSQTGQRNGYTF. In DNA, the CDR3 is TGCGCCAGCAGCCAAACGGGACAGAGGAATGGCTACACCTTC.

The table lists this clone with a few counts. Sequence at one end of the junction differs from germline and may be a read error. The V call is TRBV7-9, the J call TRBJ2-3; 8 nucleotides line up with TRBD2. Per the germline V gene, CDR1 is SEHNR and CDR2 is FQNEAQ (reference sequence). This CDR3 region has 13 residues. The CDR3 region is CSSLGGGPDTQYF. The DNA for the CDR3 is TGTTCCAGCTTAGGCGGGGGGCCAGATACGCAGTATTTT.

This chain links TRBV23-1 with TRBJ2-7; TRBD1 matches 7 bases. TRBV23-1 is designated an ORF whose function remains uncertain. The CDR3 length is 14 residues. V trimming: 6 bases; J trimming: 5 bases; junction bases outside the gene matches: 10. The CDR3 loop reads CASSLRGPTDEQYF. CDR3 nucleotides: TGCGCCAGCAGCCTGAGGGGGCCTACGGACGAGCAGTACTTC.

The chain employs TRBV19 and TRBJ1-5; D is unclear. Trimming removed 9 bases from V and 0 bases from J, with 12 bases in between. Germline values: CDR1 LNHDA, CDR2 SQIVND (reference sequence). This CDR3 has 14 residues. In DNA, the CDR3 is TGTGCCAGCAAGACAATAAATAGCAATCAGCCCCAGCATTTT. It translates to CASKTINSNQPQHF.

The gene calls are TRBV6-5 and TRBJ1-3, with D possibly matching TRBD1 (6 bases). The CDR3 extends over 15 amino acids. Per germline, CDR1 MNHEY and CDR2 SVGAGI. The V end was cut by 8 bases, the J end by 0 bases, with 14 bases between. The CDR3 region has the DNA TGTGCCAGCGGTAGACAGGCCGACTCTGGAAACACCATATATTTT. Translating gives CASGRQADSGNTIYF.

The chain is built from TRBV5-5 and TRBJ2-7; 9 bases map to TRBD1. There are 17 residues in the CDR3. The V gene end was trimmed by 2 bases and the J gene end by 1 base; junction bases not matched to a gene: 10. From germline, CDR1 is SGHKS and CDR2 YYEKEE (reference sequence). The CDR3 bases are TGTGCCAGCAGCTTAATTACAGGGGGCCGCAGGTCCTACGAGCAGTACTTC. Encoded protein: CASSLITGGRRSYEQYF.

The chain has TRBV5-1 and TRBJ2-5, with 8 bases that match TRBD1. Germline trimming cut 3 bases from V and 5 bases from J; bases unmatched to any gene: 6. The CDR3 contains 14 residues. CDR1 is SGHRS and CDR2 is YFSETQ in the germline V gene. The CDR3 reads CASSSTGVRETQYF. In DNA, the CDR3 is TGCGCCAGCAGCTCGACAGGGGTCCGGGAGACCCAGTACTTC. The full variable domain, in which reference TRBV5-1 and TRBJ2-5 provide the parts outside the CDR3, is KAGVTQTPRYLIKTRGQQVTLSCSPISGHRSVSWYQQTPGQGLQFLFEYFSETQRNKGNFPGRFSGRQFSNSRSEMNVSTLELGDSALYLCASSSTGVRETQYFGPGTRLLVL.

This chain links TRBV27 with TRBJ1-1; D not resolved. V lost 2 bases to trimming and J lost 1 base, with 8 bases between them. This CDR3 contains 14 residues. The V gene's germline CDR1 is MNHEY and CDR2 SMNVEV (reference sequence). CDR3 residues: CASSLLRGNTEAFF. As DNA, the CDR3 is TGTGCCAGCAGTTTACTCCGGGGGAACACTGAAGCTTTCTTT.

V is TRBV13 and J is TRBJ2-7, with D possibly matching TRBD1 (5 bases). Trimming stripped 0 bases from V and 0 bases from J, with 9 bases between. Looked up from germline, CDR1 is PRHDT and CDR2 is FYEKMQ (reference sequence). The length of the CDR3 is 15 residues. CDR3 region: CASSLGQESSYEQYF. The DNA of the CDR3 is TGTGCCAGCAGCTTAGGACAGGAGAGCTCCTACGAGCAGTACTTC.

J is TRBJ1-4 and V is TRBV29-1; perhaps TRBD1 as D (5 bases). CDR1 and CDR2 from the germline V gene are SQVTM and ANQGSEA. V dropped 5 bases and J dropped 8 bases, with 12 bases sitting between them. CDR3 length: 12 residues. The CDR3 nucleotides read TGCAGCGTTATGGGGGGTGTGGAAAAACTGTTTTTT. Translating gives CSVMGGVEKLFF. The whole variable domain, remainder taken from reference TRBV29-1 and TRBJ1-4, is SAVISQKPSRDICQRGTSLTIQCQVDSQVTMMFWYRQQPGQSLTLIATANQGSEATYESGFVIDKFPISRPNLTFSTLTVSNMSPEDSSIYLCSVMGGVEKLFFGSGTQLSVL.

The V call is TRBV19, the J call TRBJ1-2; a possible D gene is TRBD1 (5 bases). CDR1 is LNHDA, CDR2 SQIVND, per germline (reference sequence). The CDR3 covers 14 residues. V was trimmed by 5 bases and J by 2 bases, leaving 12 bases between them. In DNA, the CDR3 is TGTGCCAGTAGTGGGGCAGGACTAAACTATGGCTACACCTTC. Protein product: CASSGAGLNYGYTF.

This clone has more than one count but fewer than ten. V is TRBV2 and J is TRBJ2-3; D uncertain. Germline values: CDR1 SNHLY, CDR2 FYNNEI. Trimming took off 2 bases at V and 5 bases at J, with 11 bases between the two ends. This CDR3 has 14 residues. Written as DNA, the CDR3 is TGTGCCAGCAGTGAAACGGTGAGAGTAGATACGCAGTATTTT. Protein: CASSETVRVDTQYF.

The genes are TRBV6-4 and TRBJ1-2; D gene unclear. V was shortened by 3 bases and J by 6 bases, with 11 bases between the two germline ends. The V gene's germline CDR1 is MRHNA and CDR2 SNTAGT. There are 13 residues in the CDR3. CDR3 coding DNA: TGTGCCAGCAGTGATCCTCCAGAGGATGGCTACACCTTC. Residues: CASSDPPEDGYTF.

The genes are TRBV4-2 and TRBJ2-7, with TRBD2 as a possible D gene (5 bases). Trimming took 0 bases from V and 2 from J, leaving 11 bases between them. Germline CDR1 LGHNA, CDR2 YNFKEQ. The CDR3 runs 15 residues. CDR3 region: CASSQDEGTTYEQYF. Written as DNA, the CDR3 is TGTGCCAGCAGCCAAGATGAGGGCACCACCTACGAGCAGTACTTC.

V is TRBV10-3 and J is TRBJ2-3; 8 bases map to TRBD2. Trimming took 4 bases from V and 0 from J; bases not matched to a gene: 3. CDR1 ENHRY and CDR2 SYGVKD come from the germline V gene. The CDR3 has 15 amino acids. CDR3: CAISGSGGSTDTQYF. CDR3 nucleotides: TGTGCCATCAGTGGGAGCGGGGGTAGCACAGATACGCAGTATTTT.

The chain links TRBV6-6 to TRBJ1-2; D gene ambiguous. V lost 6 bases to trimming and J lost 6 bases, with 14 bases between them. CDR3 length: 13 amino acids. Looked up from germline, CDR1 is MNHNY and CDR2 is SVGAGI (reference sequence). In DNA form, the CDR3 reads TGTGCCAGCAGCTCGGGCGGGGTTGATGGCTACACCTTC. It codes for CASSSGGVDGYTF.